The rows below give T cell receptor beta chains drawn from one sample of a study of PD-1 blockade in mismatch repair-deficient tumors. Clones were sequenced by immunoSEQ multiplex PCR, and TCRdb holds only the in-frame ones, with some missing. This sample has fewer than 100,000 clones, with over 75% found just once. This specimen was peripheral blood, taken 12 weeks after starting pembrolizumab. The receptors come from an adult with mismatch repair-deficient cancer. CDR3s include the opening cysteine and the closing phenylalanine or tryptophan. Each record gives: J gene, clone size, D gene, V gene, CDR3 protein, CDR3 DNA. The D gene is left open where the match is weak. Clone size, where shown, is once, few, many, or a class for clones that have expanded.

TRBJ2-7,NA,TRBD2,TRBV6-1,CASSQGTSGRRLYEQYF,TGTGCCAGCAGTCAAGGGACTAGCGGGAGGAGACTTTACGAGCAGTACTTC
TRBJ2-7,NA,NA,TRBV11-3,CASSLQGGNVEQYF,TGTGCCAGCAGCCTCCAGGGCGGGAACGTGGAGCAGTACTTC
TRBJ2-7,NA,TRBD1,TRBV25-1,CASSELGQGDGEQYF,TGTGCCAGCAGTGAATTAGGGCAGGGGGACGGCGAGCAGTACTTC
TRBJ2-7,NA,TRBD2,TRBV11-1,CASSLSASGTYEQYF,TGTGCCAGCAGCTTATCGGCTAGCGGGACCTACGAGCAGTACTTC
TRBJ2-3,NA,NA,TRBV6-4,CASSDSSDTQYF,TGTGCCAGCAGTGACTCGTCCGATACGCAGTATTTT
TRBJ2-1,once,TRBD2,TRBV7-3,CASSLTLAGTLEQFF,TGTGCCAGCAGCTTAACCCTAGCGGGAACTCTTGAGCAGTTCTTC
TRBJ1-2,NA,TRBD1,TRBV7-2,CASSLPGGVGGYTF,TGTGCCAGCAGCCTACCAGGGGGGGTGGGTGGCTACACCTTC
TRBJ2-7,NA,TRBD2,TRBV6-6,CASSWLEREAYEQYF,TGTGCCAGCAGTTGGCTGGAGCGGGAGGCCTACGAGCAGTACTTC
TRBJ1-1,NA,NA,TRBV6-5,CASSYSENTEAFF,TGTGCCAGCAGTTACTCGGAGAACACTGAAGCTTTCTTT
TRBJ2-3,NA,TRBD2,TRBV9,CASSRLAGVSDTQYF,TGTGCCAGCAGCAGGCTAGCGGGAGTTTCAGATACGCAGTATTTT
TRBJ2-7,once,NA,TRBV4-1,CASSQDKGLTARAPYEQYF,TGCGCCAGCAGCCAAGATAAAGGATTGACAGCTCGGGCCCCTTACGAGCAGTACTTC
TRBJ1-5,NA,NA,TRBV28,CASSFPLYRVGNQPQHF,TGTGCCAGCAGTTTTCCCTTATACAGGGTCGGGAATCAGCCCCAGCATTTT
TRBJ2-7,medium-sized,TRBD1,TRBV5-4,CASSLQGANEQYF,TGTGCCAGCAGCCTACAGGGGGCGAATGAGCAGTACTTC
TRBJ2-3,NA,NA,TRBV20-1,CSATGTDTQYF,TGCAGTGCTACAGGGACAGATACGCAGTATTTT
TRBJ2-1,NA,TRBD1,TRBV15,CAIGTGRTYNEQFF,TGTGCCATCGGGACAGGGCGAACCTACAATGAGCAGTTCTTC
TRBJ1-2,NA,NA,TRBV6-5,CASSYSQGSGYTF,TGTGCCAGCAGTTACTCACAGGGCTCTGGCTACACCTTC
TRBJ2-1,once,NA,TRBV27,CASSKDYNEQFF,TGTGCCAGCTCTAAGGACTACAATGAGCAGTTCTTC